This TCR beta chain was profiled in a study of shared clonotypes between healthy human individuals. Germline CDR1 MNHEY, CDR2 SVGAGI. This CDR3 region has 15 residues. J lost 0 bases, V lost 5 bases, and 4 bases had no gene match. This table comes from immunoSEQ multiplex PCR, and its TCRdb copy is limited to in-frame clones, with some not included. The profile shows roughly 2,500,000 clones, over 85% of them singletons. Regarding this clone: Other DNA sequences in the same sample also yield this CDR3.

The V call is TRBV6-5, the J call TRBJ2-3; 8 bases fit TRBD2. This receptor was identified in a young man in good health. Some clones in this sample may be carry-over from other donors' samples. Sample: naive CD4+ T cells from PBMCs. Subset given: CD45RA+ positively selected. CDR3 nucleotides: TGTGCCAGCAGTACCCCTAGCGGGAGCACAGATACGCAGTATTTT. It translates to CASSTPSGSTDTQYF.